This T cell receptor (beta chain) was identified in a study of blood T cell repertoires in COVID-19. Study information: The cDNA or gDNA used as material had been derived from T cells, B-cell-depleted T cells, or PBMCs.

Under the authors' procedure: Amplification of reference gene primers provided the estimated nucleated cell counts. Sequencing was performed with immunoSEQ multiplex PCR; in TCRdb, only in-frame clones are kept and a portion is missing. V and J calls and clone size follow that table, whereas D and trimming were derived from the DNA. Among 150,000 or so clones listed, approximately 88% were seen once. This clone was detected only once. The CDR3 contains 13 residues. Germline CDR1 and CDR2: SGHRS and YFSETQ. Trimming removed 0 bases from V and 7 bases from J, with 10 bases in between. The clonotype was recovered from a woman aged 55 to 70 with acute or convalescent COVID-19. The sequenced sample was peripheral blood. V and J are TRBV5-1 and TRBJ1-2; D might be TRBD1 (6 bases). As DNA, the CDR3 is TGCGCCAGCAGCTTGGCGGGGGGCGGTGGCTACACCTTC. It yields the protein CASSLAGGGGYTF.